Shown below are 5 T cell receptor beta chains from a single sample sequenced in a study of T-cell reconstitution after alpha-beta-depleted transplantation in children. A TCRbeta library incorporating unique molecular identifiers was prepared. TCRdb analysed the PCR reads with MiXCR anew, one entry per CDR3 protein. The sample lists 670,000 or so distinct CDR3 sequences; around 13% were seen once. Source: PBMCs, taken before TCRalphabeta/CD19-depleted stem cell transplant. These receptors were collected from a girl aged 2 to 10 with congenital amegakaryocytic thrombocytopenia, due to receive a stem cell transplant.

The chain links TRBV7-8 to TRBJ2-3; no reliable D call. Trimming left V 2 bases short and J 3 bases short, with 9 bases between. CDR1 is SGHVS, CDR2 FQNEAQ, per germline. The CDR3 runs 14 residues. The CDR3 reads CASSLLPHTDTQYF. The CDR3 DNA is TGTGCCAGCAGCTTACTTCCCCATACAGATACGCAGTATTTT.

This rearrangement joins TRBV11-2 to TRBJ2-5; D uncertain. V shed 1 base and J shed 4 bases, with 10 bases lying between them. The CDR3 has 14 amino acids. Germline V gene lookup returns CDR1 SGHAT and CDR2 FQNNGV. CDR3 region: CASSLAPGLETQYF. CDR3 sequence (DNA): TGTGCCAGCAGCTTAGCACCAGGATTAGAGACCCAGTACTTC.

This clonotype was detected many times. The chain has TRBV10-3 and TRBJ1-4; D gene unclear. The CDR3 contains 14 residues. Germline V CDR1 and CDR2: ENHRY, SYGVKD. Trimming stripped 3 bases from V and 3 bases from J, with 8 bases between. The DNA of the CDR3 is TGTGCCATCAGTGACTCCACCTCTAATGAAAAACTGTTTTTT. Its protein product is CAISDSTSNEKLFF.

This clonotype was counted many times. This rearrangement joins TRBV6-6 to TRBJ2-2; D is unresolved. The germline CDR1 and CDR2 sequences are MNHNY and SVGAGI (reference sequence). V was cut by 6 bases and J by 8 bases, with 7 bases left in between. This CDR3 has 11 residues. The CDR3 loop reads CASRDRGELFF. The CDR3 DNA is TGTGCCAGCAGGGACCGAGGGGAGCTGTTTTTT.

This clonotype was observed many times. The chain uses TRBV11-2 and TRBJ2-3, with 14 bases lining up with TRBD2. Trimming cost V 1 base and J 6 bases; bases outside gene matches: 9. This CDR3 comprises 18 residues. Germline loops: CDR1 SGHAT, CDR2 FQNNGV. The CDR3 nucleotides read TGTGCCAGCAGCTTAGTTGGGGGACTAGCGGGAGCTTCGGATACGCAGTATTTT. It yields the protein CASSLVGGLAGASDTQYF.